The sequence of this T cell receptor (beta chain) was determined in a study of radiotherapy plus CTLA-4 blockade in lung cancer. Germline V lookup: CDR1 SGDLS, CDR2 YYNGEE. Trimming pared 3 bases from V and 0 bases from J, leaving 17 bases between. This CDR3 is 17 amino acids long. Clones were read by immunoSEQ multiplex PCR, and TCRdb kept only the in-frame ones, dropping some. The sample yields 30,000 to 45,000 clones, 60% to 75% seen once. A remark on this clone: Its antigen remains unknown.

Study-level points and caveats: After radiotherapy and ipilimumab, tumor-derived clones expanded in peripheral blood. Increased serum interferon-beta after radiation also reportedly predicted response strongly.

Here the sequenced sample was peripheral blood, taken from a patient treated with radiotherapy plus ipilimumab. The chain links TRBV9 to TRBJ2-3, with D possibly being TRBD2 (5 bases). This TCR was recovered from a human donor with non-small cell lung cancer who had stable disease on radiotherapy plus ipilimumab. CDR3 sequence (DNA): TGTGCCAGCAGCGCGGAGGTGAGCGCGTCTAGCACAGATACGCAGTATTTT. This codes for CASSAEVSASSTDTQYF.